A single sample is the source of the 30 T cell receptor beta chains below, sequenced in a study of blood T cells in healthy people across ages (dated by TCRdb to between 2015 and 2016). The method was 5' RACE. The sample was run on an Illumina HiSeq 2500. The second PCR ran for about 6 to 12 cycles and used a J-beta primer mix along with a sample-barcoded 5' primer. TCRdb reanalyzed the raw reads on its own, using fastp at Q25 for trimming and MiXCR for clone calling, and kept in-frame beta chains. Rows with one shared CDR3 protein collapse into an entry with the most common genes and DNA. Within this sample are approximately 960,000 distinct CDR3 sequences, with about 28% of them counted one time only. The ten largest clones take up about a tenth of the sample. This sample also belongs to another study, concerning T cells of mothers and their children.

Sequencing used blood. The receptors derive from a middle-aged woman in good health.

The CDR3 sequence: CASSLSAGSGYEQYF. DNA of the CDR3: TGTGCCAGCAGCTTATCGGCGGGGAGCGGCTACGAGCAGTACTTC. This chain uses TRBV7-2 with TRBJ2-7, with TRBD2 as a possible D gene (6 bases). CDR1 SGHTA and CDR2 FQGNSA come from the germline V gene. The CDR3 totals 15 residues. Between the trimmed V and J ends, which lost 2 bases and 3 bases, there was a span of 14 bases.

Written as DNA, the CDR3 is TGTGCCAGCAGTTTGCGTGGAATGACGCGGGACAGGGGGCTCGAGCAGTACTTC. It codes for CASSLRGMTRDRGLEQYF. This sequence joins TRBV28 and TRBJ2-7; 12 positions match TRBD1. This CDR3 has 18 amino acids. The V gene end was trimmed by 3 bases and the J gene end by 6 bases; junction bases not matched to a gene: 15. Looked up from germline, CDR1 is MDHEN and CDR2 is SYDVKM.

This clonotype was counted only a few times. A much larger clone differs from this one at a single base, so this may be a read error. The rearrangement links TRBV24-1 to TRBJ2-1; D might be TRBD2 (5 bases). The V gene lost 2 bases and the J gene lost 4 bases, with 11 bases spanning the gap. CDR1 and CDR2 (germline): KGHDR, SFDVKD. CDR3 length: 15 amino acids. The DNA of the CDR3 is TGTGCCACCAGTGATTGGAGGTCGGGGTACAATGAGCAGTTCTTC. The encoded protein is CATSDWRSGYNEQFF.

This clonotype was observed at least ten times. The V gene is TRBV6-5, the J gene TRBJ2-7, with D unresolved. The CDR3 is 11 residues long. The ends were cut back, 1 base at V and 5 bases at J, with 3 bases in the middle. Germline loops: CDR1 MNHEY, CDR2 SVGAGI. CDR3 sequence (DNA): TGTGCCAGCAGTTACTACCACGAGCAGTACTTC. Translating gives CASSYYHEQYF.

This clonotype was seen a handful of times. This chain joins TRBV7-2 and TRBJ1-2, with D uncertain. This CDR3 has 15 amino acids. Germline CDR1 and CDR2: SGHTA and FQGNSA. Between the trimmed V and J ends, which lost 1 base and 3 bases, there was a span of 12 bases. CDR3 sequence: CASSLGLDRDYGYTF. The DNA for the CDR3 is TGTGCCAGCAGCTTAGGACTCGACCGGGACTATGGCTACACCTTC.

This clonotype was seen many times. CDR3 sequence reads: CSVVGGSYEQYF. Here the CDR3 DNA reads TGCAGCGTTGTGGGCGGATCCTACGAGCAGTACTTC. The rearrangement links TRBV29-1 to TRBJ2-7, with no clear D. V lost 4 bases and J lost 1, with 8 bases in between. CDR3 length equals 12 residues. CDR1 and CDR2 (germline): SQVTM, ANQGSEA.

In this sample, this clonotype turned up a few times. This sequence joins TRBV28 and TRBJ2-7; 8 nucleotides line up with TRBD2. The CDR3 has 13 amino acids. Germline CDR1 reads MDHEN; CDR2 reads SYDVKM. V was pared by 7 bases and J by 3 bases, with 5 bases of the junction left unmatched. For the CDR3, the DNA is TGTGCCAGCACCGCGGGGGGCTACTACGAGCAGTACTTC. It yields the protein CASTAGGYYEQYF.

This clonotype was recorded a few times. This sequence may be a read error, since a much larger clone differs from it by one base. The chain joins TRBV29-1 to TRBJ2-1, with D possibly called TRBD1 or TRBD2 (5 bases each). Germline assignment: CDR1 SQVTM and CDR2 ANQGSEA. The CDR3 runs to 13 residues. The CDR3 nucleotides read TGCAGCGTTGAAGGTCAGGGACCATACGAGCAGGACTTC. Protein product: CSVEGQGPYEQDF.

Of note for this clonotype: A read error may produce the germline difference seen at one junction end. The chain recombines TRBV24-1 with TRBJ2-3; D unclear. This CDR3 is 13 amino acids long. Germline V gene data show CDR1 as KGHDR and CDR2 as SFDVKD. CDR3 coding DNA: TGTGCCACCAGTGAGGGGAAGCTTGATACGCGGTATTTT. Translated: CATSEGKLDTRYF.

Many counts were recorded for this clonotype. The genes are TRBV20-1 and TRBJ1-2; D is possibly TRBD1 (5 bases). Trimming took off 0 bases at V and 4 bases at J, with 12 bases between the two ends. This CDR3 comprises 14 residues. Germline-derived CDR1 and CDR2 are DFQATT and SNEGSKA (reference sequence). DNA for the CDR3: TGCAGTGCTAGAGATCTGGCGGGGGGCTATGGCTACACCTTC. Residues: CSARDLAGGYGYTF.

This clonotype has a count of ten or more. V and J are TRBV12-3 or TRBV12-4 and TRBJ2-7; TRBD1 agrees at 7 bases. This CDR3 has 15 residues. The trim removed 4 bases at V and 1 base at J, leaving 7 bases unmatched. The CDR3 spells CASSSGQVWSYEQYF. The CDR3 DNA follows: TGTGCCAGCAGTTCAGGACAGGTCTGGTCCTACGAGCAGTACTTC.

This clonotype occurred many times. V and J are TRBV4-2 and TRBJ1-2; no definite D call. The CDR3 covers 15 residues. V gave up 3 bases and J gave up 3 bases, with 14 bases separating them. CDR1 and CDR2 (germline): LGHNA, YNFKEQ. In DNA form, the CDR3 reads TGTGCCAGCAGCCAGGCCATTTACAAGGACTATGGCTACACCTTC. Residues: CASSQAIYKDYGYTF.

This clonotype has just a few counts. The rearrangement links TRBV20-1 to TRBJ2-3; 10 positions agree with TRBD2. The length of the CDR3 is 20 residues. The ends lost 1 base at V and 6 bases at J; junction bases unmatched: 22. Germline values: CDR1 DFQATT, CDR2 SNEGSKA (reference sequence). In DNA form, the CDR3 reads TGCAGTGCTAGAGCTAGCGGGGGACACCTAATCGGTCTACCGGGGGATACGCAGTATTTT. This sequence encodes CSARASGGHLIGLPGDTQYF.

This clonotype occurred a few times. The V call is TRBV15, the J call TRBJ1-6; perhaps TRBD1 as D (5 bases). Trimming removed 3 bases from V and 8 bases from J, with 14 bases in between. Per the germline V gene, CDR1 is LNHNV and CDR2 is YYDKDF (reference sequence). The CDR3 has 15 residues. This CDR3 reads CATSSFQGRHSPLHF. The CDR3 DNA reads TGTGCCACCAGCAGTTTCCAGGGTAGACATTCACCCCTCCACTTT.

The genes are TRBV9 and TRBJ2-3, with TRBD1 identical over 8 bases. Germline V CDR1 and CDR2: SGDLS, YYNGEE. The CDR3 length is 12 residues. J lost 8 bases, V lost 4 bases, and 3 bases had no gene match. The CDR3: CASSRDRGTQYF. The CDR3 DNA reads TGTGCCAGCAGCAGAGACAGGGGTACGCAGTATTTT.

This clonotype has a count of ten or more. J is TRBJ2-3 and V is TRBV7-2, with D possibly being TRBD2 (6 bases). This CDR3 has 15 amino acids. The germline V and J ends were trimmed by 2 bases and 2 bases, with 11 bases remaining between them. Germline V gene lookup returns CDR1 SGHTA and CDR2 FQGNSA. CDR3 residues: CASSLQGLSTDTQYF. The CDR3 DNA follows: TGTGCCAGCAGCTTACAGGGACTTTCCACAGATACGCAGTATTTT.

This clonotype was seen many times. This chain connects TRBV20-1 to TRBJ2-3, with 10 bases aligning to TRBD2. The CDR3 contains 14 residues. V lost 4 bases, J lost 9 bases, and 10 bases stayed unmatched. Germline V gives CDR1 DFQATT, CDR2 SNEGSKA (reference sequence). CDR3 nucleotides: TGCAGTGCTACAACCGGACTAGCGGCTGAGACGCAGTATTTT. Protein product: CSATTGLAAETQYF.

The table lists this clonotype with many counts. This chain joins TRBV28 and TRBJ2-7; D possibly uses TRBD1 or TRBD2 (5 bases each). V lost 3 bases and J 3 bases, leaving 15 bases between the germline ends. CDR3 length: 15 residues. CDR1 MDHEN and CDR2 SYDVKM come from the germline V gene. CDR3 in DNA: TGTGCCAGCAGTTTCTCTAGCCAGGGTGTCTACGAGCAGTACTTC. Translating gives CASSFSSQGVYEQYF.

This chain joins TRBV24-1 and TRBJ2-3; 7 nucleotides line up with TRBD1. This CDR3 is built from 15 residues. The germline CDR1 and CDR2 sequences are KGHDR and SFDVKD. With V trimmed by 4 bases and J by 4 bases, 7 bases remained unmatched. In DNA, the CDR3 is TGTGCCACCAGTGAGCTGGGACAGCTACCAGATACGCAGTATTTT. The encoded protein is CATSELGQLPDTQYF.

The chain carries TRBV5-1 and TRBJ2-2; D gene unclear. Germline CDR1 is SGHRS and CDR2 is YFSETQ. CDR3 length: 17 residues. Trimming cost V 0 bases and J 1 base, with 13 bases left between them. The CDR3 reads CASSLEPPDWNTGELFF. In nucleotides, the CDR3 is TGCGCCAGCAGCTTGGAGCCCCCTGACTGGAACACCGGGGAGCTGTTTTTT.

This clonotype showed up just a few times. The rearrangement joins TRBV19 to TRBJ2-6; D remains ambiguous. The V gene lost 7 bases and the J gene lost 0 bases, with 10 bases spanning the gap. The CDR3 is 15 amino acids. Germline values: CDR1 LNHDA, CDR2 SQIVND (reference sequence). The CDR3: CASTLISSGANVLTF. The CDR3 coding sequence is TGTGCCAGTACCTTAATAAGCTCTGGGGCCAACGTCCTGACTTTC.

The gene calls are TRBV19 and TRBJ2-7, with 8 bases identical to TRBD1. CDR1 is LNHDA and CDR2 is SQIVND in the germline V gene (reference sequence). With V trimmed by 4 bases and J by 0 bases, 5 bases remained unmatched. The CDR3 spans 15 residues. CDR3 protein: CASSTGTGSSYEQYF. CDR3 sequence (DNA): TGTGCCAGTAGTACCGGGACAGGAAGCTCCTACGAGCAGTACTTC. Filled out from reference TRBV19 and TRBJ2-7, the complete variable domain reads DGGITQSPKYLFRKEGQNVTLSCEQNLNHDAMYWYRQDPGQGLRLIYYSQIVNDFQKGDIAEGYSVSREKKESFPLTVTSAQKNPTAFYLCASSTGTGSSYEQYFGPGTRLTVT.

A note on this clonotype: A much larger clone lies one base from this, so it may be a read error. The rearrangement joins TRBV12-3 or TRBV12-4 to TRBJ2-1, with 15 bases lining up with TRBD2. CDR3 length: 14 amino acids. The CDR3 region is CTSSWTSGGDEQFF. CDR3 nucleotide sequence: TGTACCAGCAGTTGGACTAGCGGGGGGGATGAGCAGTTCTTC.

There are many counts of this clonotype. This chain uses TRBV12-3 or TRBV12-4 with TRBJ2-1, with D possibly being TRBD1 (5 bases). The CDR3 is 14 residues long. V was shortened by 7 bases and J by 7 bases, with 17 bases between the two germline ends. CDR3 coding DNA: TGTGCCAGCACCGGCGGTAGGGGATGGAATGAGCAGTTCTTC. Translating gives CASTGGRGWNEQFF.

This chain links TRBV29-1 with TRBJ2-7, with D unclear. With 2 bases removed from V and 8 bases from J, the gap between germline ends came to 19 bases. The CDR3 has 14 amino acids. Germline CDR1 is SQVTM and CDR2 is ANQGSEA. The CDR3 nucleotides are TGCAGCGTTGAATGGGGAAGCCGGATCTCGCAGCAGTACTTC. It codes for CSVEWGSRISQQYF.

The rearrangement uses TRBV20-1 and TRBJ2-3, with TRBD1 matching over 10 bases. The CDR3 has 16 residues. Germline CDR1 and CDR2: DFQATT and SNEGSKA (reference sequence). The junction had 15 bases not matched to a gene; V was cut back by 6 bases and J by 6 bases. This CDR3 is CSAPHRDRGPWDTQYF. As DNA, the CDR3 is TGCAGTGCCCCACATCGGGACAGGGGCCCTTGGGATACGCAGTATTTT.

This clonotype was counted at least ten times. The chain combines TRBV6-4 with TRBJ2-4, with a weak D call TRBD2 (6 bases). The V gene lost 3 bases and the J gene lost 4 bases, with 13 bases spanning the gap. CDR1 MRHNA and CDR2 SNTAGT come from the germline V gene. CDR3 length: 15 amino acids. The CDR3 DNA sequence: TGTGCCAGCAGTGATAATCAGGGAGGTAAAAACATTCAGTACTTC. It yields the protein CASSDNQGGKNIQYF.

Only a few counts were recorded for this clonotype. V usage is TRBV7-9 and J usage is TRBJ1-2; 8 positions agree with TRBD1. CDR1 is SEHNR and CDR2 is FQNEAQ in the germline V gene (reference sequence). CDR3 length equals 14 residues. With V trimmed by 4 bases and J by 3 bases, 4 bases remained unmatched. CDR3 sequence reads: CASSSEQGDYGYTF. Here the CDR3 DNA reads TGTGCCAGCAGCTCAGAACAGGGGGACTATGGCTACACCTTC. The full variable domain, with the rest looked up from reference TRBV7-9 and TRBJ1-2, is DTGVSQNPRHKITKRGQNVTFRCDPISEHNRLYWYRQTLGQGPEFLTYFQNEAQLEKSRLLSDRFSAERPKGSFSTLEIQRTEQGDSAMYLCASSSEQGDYGYTFGSGTRLTVV.

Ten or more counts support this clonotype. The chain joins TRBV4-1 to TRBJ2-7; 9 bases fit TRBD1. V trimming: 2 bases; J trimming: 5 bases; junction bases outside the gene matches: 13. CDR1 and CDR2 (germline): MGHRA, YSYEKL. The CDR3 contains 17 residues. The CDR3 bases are TGCGCCAGCAGCCAACGAGAATTCCGGGACAGGGACCACGAGCAGTACTTC. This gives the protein CASSQREFRDRDHEQYF.

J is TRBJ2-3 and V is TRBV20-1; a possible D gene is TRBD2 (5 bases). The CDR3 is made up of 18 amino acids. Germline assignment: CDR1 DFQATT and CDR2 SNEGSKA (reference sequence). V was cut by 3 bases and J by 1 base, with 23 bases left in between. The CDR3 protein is CSASPAPDFSTCTDTQYF. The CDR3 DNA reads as TGCAGTGCTAGCCCCGCCCCGGACTTTTCGACATGCACAGATACGCAGTATTTT.